Listed below are T cell receptor beta chains from one sample, sequenced in a study of tumor-infiltrating lymphocytes in primary liver carcinoma. TCRdb passed the multiplex PCR reads through MiXCR, listing each CDR3 protein once. The table shows 250,000 to 350,000 distinct CDR3 sequences, with almost 60% occurring only once. Sequencing input: peripheral blood. The receptors stem from a woman aged 25 to 45 with primary liver carcinoma and hepatitis B virus infection. Both conserved end residues are part of each CDR3.

16	TRBV21-1	TRBJ2-7	CASSKGRREPTYEQYF
14	TRBV11-2	TRBJ2-7	CASSLGQGPYEQYF
14	TRBV6-1	TRBJ2-7	CASAQGTRHYEQYF
14	TRBV5-4	TRBJ2-7	CVSSLERGGYEQYF
15	TRBV6-1	TRBJ2-7	CASSDTAGSPTSDYF
17	TRBV4-3	TRBJ2-7	CASSQDVGASSSYEQYF
16	TRBV2	TRBJ2-5	CASTRPTGILQETQYF
18	TRBV28	TRBJ2-3	CASRYVGGSLKSTDTQYF
16	TRBV12-3/TRBV12-4	TRBJ2-7	CASSLGASMSSYEQYF
13	TRBV6-6	NA	CASSYAGDYEQFF
14	TRBV7-9	TRBJ2-3	CASSSLAGPDTQYF
14	TRBV7-9	TRBJ1-2	CASSPTGRTYGYTF
13	TRBV5-1	TRBJ2-7	CASIWDKAYEQYF
13	TRBV12-3/TRBV12-4	TRBJ1-1	CASSRGQVIEAFF
16	TRBV28	TRBJ2-7	CVSSLYGPGQAYERYF
16	TRBV6-2/TRBV6-3	TRBJ1-1	CASISSGVNKRTEAFF
13	TRBV10-1	TRBJ2-3	CASSISREAKQYF
17	TRBV28	TRBJ2-7	CASRPTPTSRSGYEQYF
11	TRBV7-9	TRBJ2-5	CASSTTETQYF
16	TRBV28	TRBJ2-7	CASSLYGPGQAYEQYF
16	TRBV14	TRBJ2-3	CASNPLGLAGADTQYF
14	TRBV11-2	TRBJ2-1	CASSRSGTYNEQFF
13	TRBV6-5	TRBJ2-1	CTSRYTSYNEQFF
15	TRBV5-4	TRBJ2-3	CAGSARDRGVDTQYF
15	TRBV5-6	TRBJ1-1	CASSYRDRMNTEAFF
11	TRBV12-3/TRBV12-4	TRBJ1-1	CASTLGREAFF
14	TRBV12-3/TRBV12-4	TRBJ2-3	CASNLGFPTDTQYF
14	TRBV6-1	TRBJ2-4	CASSPQEVGNIQYF
15	TRBV6-2/TRBV6-3	TRBJ1-2	CASSYVNGANYGYTF
14	TRBV11-3	TRBJ2-4	CASSTRMGQDIQYF
15	TRBV4-3	TRBJ2-5	CASSQDLSGRETQYF
15	TRBV7-9	TRBJ1-4	CASSPTGTAYEKLFF
15	TRBV6-5	TRBJ2-5	CASSYRYRGEETQYF
13	TRBV29-1	TRBJ2-7	CSVSGASSYEQYF
12	TRBV10-3	TRBJ2-1	CAIRQGANEQFF
14	TRBV5-8	TRBJ2-7	CASSFNGQPYKQCF
12	TRBV12-3/TRBV12-4	TRBJ1-2	CDSSLSGVGYTF
13	TRBV29-1	TRBJ2-5	CSAKGLTQETQYF
17	TRBV4-2	TRBJ1-6	CASSQDSSTGGPPPLHF
13	TRBV29-1	TRBJ2-3	CSVGGTGADTQYF
14	TRBV24-1	TRBJ2-1	CATSGGLVIHEQFF
12	TRBV30	TRBJ1-3	CTWSVHGNTIYF